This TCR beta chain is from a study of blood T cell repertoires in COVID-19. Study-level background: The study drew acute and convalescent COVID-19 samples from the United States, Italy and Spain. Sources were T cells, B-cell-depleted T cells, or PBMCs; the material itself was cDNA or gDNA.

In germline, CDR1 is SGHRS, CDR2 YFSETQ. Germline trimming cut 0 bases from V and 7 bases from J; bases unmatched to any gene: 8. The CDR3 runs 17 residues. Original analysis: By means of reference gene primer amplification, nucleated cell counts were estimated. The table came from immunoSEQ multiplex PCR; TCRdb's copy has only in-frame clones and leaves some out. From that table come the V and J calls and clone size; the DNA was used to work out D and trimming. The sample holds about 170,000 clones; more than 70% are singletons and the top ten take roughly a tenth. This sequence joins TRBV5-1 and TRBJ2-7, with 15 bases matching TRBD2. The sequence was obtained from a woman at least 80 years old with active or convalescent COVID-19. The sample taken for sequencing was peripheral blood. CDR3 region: CASSLAPRTSGREEQYF. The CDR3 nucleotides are TGCGCCAGCAGCTTGGCCCCGCGGACTAGCGGGAGGGAAGAGCAGTACTTC.